The 5 T cell receptor beta chains below come from one sample, sequenced in a study of blood T cells in healthy people across ages. A second PCR of roughly 7 to 11 cycles used a sample-barcoded 5' primer and a J-beta primer mix. MiXCR, run by TCRdb on the 5' RACE reads, gives a single entry per CDR3 protein. This table has about 1.8 million distinct CDR3 sequences, 49% appearing once. Sequencing used blood. These receptor sequences come from a woman aged 40 to 50 in good health.

This clonotype was picked up a small number of times. The chain is built from TRBV7-2 and TRBJ2-3; D perhaps matches TRBD2 (6 bases). The CDR3 spans 17 residues. Germline lookup yields CDR1 SGHTA and CDR2 FQGNSA. V dropped 1 base and J dropped 0 bases, with 14 bases sitting between them. The CDR3 reads CASSLGIYGGSTDTQYF. The CDR3 coding sequence is TGTGCCAGCAGCTTAGGGATCTACGGGGGAAGCACAGATACGCAGTATTTT.

The chain joins TRBV5-1 to TRBJ1-6, with a possible D match to TRBD1 (5 bases). CDR1 is SGHRS, CDR2 YFSETQ, per germline. The CDR3 contains 15 residues. V lost 4 bases, J lost 5 bases, and 13 bases lay in between. CDR3: CASSLQGPHNSPLHF. In nucleotides, the CDR3 is TGCGCCAGCAGCCTCCAGGGACCCCATAATTCACCCCTCCACTTT. The full variable domain, its missing parts supplied by reference TRBV5-1 and TRBJ1-6, is KAGVTQTPRYLIKTRGQQVTLSCSPISGHRSVSWYQQTPGQGLQFLFEYFSETQRNKGNFPGRFSGRQFSNSRSEMNVSTLELGDSALYLCASSLQGPHNSPLHFGNGTRLTVT.

The chain carries TRBV6-1 and TRBJ1-1, with D unclear. The CDR3 is made up of 15 amino acids. CDR1 is MNHNS and CDR2 is SASEGT in the germline V gene. V was trimmed by 4 bases and J by 0 bases, leaving 12 bases between them. DNA for the CDR3: TGTGCCAGCAGTGCTACCGGGAGTCTGAACACTGAAGCTTTCTTT. Its translation is CASSATGSLNTEAFF.

This clonotype appeared a few times. The CDR3 nucleotides are TGCAGCGTTAATGTCGGGACCTTTTACGATACGCAGTATTTT. It encodes CSVNVGTFYDTQYF. The J gene is TRBJ2-3, the V gene TRBV29-1; D may be TRBD1 or TRBD2 (5 bases each). The germline gives CDR1 SQVTM, CDR2 ANQGSEA. V was clipped by 5 bases and J by 6 bases, with 18 bases between them. The length of the CDR3 is 14 residues.

Regarding this clonotype: One end of the junction varies from germline; a read error may be responsible. This sequence joins TRBV2 and TRBJ2-1; D ambiguous. CDR3 length: 14 residues. Germline V gene lookup returns CDR1 SNHLY and CDR2 FYNNEI. CDR3 nucleotides: TGTGCCAGCAGCGAAGTCACTGGGCCGGGTCAGCAGTTCTTC. It specifies CASSEVTGPGQQFF.